Listed here are 14 T cell receptor beta chains from one sample, sequenced in a study of cytomegalovirus exposure and HLA in healthy donors. Use of 60 Vbeta and 13 Jbeta primers characterized the PCR. Some clones are missing from TCRdb's copy, which holds only in-frame ones; the method was immunoSEQ multiplex PCR. Here the sample spans 90,000 to 100,000 clones, approximately 66% being singletons. The material sequenced was PBMCs. The receptors originated from a man younger than 40 in good health and CMV-seronegative.

The chain employs TRBV15 and TRBJ2-3; 12 nucleotides match TRBD2. Germline CDR1 and CDR2: LNHNV and YYDKDF (reference sequence). The V segment lost 1 base and the J segment 0 bases; nucleotides outside the gene matches: 2. This CDR3 region has 17 residues. CDR3 sequence (DNA): TGTGCCACCAGCAGAGGGGGGACTAGCGGGAGCACAGATACGCAGTATTTT. Its translation: CATSRGGTSGSTDTQYF.

Remarks on this clone: The junction and the germline gene differ at one end; a read error may be behind it. CDR3 sequence: CANSRGQGTEKLFF. CDR3 DNA sequence: TGTGCCAACAGTAGGGGACAGGGGACGGAAAAACTGTTTTTT. J is TRBJ1-4 and V is TRBV2, with 10 bases that match TRBD1. Per germline, CDR1 SNHLY and CDR2 FYNNEI. There are 14 residues in the CDR3. The whole variable domain, remainder taken from reference TRBV2 and TRBJ1-4, is EPEVTQTPSHQVTQMGQEVILRCVPISNHLYFYWYRQILGQKVEFLVSFYNNEISEKSEIFDDQFSVERPDGSNFTLKIRSTKLEDSAMYFCANSRGQGTEKLFFGSGTQLSVL.

The chain has TRBV30 and TRBJ2-1, with a possible D match to TRBD1 (6 bases). V gave up 1 base and J gave up 12 bases, with 25 bases separating them. The CDR3 is made up of 16 amino acids. CDR1 is GTSNPN, CDR2 SVGIG, per germline (reference sequence). CDR3 region: CAWSGRGKSSYDGQFF. The CDR3 nucleotides are TGTGCCTGGAGTGGAAGGGGGAAAAGCTCCTACGATGGGCAGTTCTTC.

The J gene is TRBJ2-3, the V gene TRBV2; D ambiguous. V was trimmed by 8 bases and J by 3 bases, leaving 12 bases between them. The CDR3 spans 13 residues. Germline loops: CDR1 SNHLY, CDR2 FYNNEI. CDR3 sequence (DNA): TGTGCCAGCGTTGTAGAATGGACAGATACGCAGTATTTT. Its translation is CASVVEWTDTQYF.

The chain is built from TRBV7-2 and TRBJ1-4, with 8 positions matching TRBD1. V lost 2 bases to trimming and J lost 4 bases; unmatched junction nucleotides: 6. The CDR3 extends over 16 amino acids. Germline CDR1 SGHTA, CDR2 FQGNSA. CDR3 region: CASSLLGQGLNEKLFF. In nucleotides, the CDR3 is TGTGCCAGCAGCTTACTAGGACAGGGCCTTAATGAAAAACTGTTTTTT.

This sequence joins TRBV6-4 and TRBJ2-3; D not resolved. Trimming took off 2 bases at V and 0 bases at J, with 6 bases between the two ends. CDR3 length: 14 amino acids. Germline CDR1 and CDR2: MRHNA and SNTAGT. The CDR3: CASSDGTSTDTQYF. The CDR3 region has the DNA TGTGCCAGCAGTGACGGTACTAGCACAGATACGCAGTATTTT.

The chain uses TRBV28 and TRBJ2-1, with a weak D call TRBD1 (6 bases). The CDR3 loop spans 12 amino acids. Trimming stripped 4 bases from V and 10 bases from J, with 11 bases between. Germline assignment: CDR1 MDHEN and CDR2 SYDVKM. CDR3 DNA: TGTGCCAGCAGTTGGGGGCGATTGGAGCAGTTCTTC. Amino acid sequence: CASSWGRLEQFF.

The CDR3, as DNA: TGTGCCAGCAGCTGGCGGGACGAGCAGTACTTC. It specifies CASSWRDEQYF. The J gene is TRBJ2-5, the V gene TRBV5-6; D perhaps matches TRBD2 (5 bases). With the DNA end fitting TRBJ2-7 better, the J assignment may be wrong. Germline V CDR1 and CDR2: SGHDT, YYEEEE. This CDR3 has 11 amino acids.

The chain uses TRBV7-9 and TRBJ2-5, with 11 positions matching TRBD1. The DNA end lines up better with TRBJ2-7; the J call may be wrong. Germline CDR1 and CDR2: SEHNR and FQNEAQ (reference sequence). The length of the CDR3 is 17 residues. This CDR3 is CASSLPAGTGGNYEQYF. The CDR3 coding sequence is TGTGCCAGCAGCTTACCCGCCGGGACAGGGGGTAACTACGAGCAGTACTTC.

This chain uses TRBV5-4 with TRBJ2-5, with TRBD2 matching 9 bases. The V segment lost 4 bases and the J segment 2 bases; nucleotides outside the gene matches: 12. The CDR3 is 17 amino acids. CDR1 SGHNT and CDR2 YYREEE come from the germline V gene (reference sequence). The CDR3 region is CASSPGGLAGIQETQYF. CDR3 nucleotides: TGTGCCAGCAGCCCCGGTGGGCTAGCGGGGATACAAGAGACCCAGTACTTC.

This rearrangement joins TRBV15 to TRBJ2-7, with 10 bases that match TRBD1. The CDR3 contains 14 residues. Germline CDR1 LNHNV, CDR2 YYDKDF (reference sequence). Unmatched junction bases numbered 4, after V lost 1 base and J lost 7 bases. The chain's CDR3 is CATSRAGQGREQYF. CDR3 coding DNA: TGTGCCACCAGCAGAGCGGGACAGGGGAGGGAGCAGTACTTC.

This clone has just a few counts. CDR3 region: CASSYLARGSPLHF. The CDR3 nucleotides read TGTGCCAGCAGCTATTTGGCCAGGGGTTCACCCCTCCACTTT. The chain uses TRBV11-1 and TRBJ1-6, with a possible D match to TRBD1 (6 bases). This CDR3 is 14 amino acids long. CDR1 is SGHAT, CDR2 FQDESV, per germline (reference sequence). V gave up 4 bases and J gave up 9 bases, with 13 bases separating them.

This sequence joins TRBV10-3 and TRBJ2-7; 7 nucleotides line up with TRBD1. There are 12 residues in the CDR3. Germline V lookup: CDR1 ENHRY, CDR2 SYGVKD. Trimming took 6 bases from V and 4 from J; bases not matched to a gene: 3. Here the CDR3 reads CAISPGGYEQYF. CDR3 sequence (DNA): TGTGCCATCAGCCCAGGGGGTTACGAGCAGTACTTC.

The gene calls are TRBV4-3 and TRBJ2-7; 8 nucleotides line up with TRBD1. The CDR3 runs to 13 residues. V gave up 4 bases and J gave up 4 bases; unmatched junction bases: 3. CDR1 and CDR2 (germline): LGHNA, YSLEER. CDR3 region: CASSPRQGYEQYF. The CDR3 DNA reads TGCGCCAGCAGCCCGAGACAGGGGTACGAGCAGTACTTC.